This TCR beta chain originates from a study of OX40 agonist ivuxolimab in advanced cancers. Looking at the study overall: An agonistic human IgG2 monoclonal antibody against OX40 (CD134) was given.

V gave up 4 bases and J gave up 4 bases, with 17 bases separating them. The V gene's germline CDR1 is KGHSH and CDR2 LQKENI. The CDR3 sequence is 15 residues long. Produced via immunoSEQ multiplex PCR; TCRdb's table is partial and in-frame only. The profile shows 55,000 to 75,000 clones, approximately 90% of them singletons. Sequenced here: CD4+ or CD8+ T cells sorted from blood, sampled in a trial of the OX40 agonist ivuxolimab. The J gene is TRBJ2-7, the V gene TRBV18; D assignment may be TRBD1 or TRBD2 (5 bases each). The sequence was obtained from an adult with an advanced solid tumor such as melanoma, head and neck, liver or kidney cancer. In DNA form, the CDR3 reads TGTGCCAGCTCACGATGGGGGAATGTTATTTACGAGCAGTACTTC. This sequence encodes CASSRWGNVIYEQYF.